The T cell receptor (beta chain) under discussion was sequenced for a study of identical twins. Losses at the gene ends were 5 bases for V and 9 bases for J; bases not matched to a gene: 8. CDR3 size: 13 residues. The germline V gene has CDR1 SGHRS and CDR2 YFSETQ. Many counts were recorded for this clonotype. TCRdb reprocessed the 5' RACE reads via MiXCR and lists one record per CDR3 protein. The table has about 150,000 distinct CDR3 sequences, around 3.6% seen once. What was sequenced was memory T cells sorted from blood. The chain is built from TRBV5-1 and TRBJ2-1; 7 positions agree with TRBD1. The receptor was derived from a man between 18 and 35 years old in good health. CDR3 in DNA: TGCGCCAGCAGTCCGACAGGGACGGGTGAGCAGTTCTTC. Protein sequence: CASSPTGTGEQFF.